The 30 T cell receptor beta chains below were found in one sample sequenced in a study of blood T cell repertoires in COVID-19. The assay was immunoSEQ multiplex PCR, and TCRdb's table has in-frame clones only and misses some. In the table there are tens of thousands of clones, 84% of which are singletons. Input material: peripheral blood. The source is a human donor in a cohort sampled during active COVID-19.

V gene TRBV7-2 combines with J gene TRBJ1-6, with D possibly matching TRBD1 (6 bases). The CDR3 is 14 amino acids. V was shortened by 4 bases and J by 4 bases, with 8 bases between the two germline ends. Germline CDR1 and CDR2: SGHTA and FQGNSA. The CDR3 region has the DNA TGTGCCAGCAGCTGGACAGATTATAATTCACCCCTCCACTTT. Protein sequence: CASSWTDYNSPLHF.

The chain couples TRBV10-1 to TRBJ2-1; possible D gene TRBD1, 6 bases. CDR3 length: 14 residues. Trimming shortened V by 3 bases and J by 9 bases, and 15 bases separated the two germline ends. Germline V gene data show CDR1 as WNHNN and CDR2 as SYGVQD (reference sequence). The CDR3 nucleotides read TGCGCCAGCAGTGATGAGGGGAGAGGGGGTGAGCAGTTCTTC. Residues: CASSDEGRGGEQFF.

This clone occurred once. The rearrangement uses TRBV7-2 and TRBJ1-3; a weak D match, TRBD1 (5 bases). Germline CDR1 SGHTA, CDR2 FQGNSA. V dropped 2 bases and J dropped 0 bases, with 14 bases sitting between them. The CDR3 covers 17 residues. Here the CDR3 reads CASSLYGGTISGNTIYF. In DNA form, the CDR3 reads TGTGCCAGCAGCTTATACGGGGGGACCATCTCTGGAAACACCATATATTTT.

The rearrangement links TRBV13 to TRBJ2-1, with D possibly matching TRBD2 (5 bases). From germline, CDR1 is PRHDT and CDR2 FYEKMQ (reference sequence). V shed 5 bases and J shed 10 bases, with 24 bases lying between them. This CDR3 has 16 residues. The CDR3 DNA follows: TGTGCCAGCAGCATCAGAACCGGGAAAAAACAATGGGAGCAGTTCTTC. It translates to CASSIRTGKKQWEQFF.

This rearrangement joins TRBV24-1 to TRBJ2-1, with D possibly being TRBD1 (7 bases). V lost 5 bases and J lost 6, with 16 bases in between. Germline CDR1 is KGHDR and CDR2 is SFDVKD. The length of the CDR3 is 15 residues. The chain's CDR3 is CATSGRGQNPNEQFF. The CDR3 DNA follows: TGTGCCACCAGTGGGAGGGGACAGAACCCCAATGAGCAGTTCTTC.

CDR3 loop: CASSEPLRDSSYNEQFF. Here the CDR3 DNA reads TGTGCCAGCAGTGAACCACTCCGGGACAGCTCCTACAATGAGCAGTTCTTC. The chain carries TRBV25-1 and TRBJ2-1; TRBD1 agrees at 7 bases. CDR1 is MGHDK, CDR2 SYGVNS, per germline. Losses at the gene ends were 2 bases for V and 0 bases for J; bases not matched to a gene: 7. CDR3 length: 17 residues.

The V call is TRBV3-1 (or the pseudogene TRBV3-2), the J call TRBJ2-7; TRBD2 aligns across 9 bases. CDR1 and CDR2 from the germline V gene are LGHDT and YNNKEL (reference sequence). The V segment lost 7 bases and the J segment 7 bases; nucleotides outside the gene matches: 20. The CDR3 extends over 17 amino acids. The CDR3 region has the DNA TGTGCCAGCACCAAAAGGAGGCCCAGCGGGAGGTCGGAAGAGCAGTACTTC. Its protein is CASTKRRPSGRSEEQYF.

The rearrangement links TRBV5-4 to TRBJ2-5; D might be TRBD1 (6 bases). V lost 3 bases to trimming and J lost 4 bases, with 16 bases between them. The CDR3 is 15 amino acids. The germline V gene encodes CDR1 SGHNT and CDR2 YYREEE (reference sequence). Here the CDR3 DNA reads TGTGCCAGCAGCTCGGAGGCAGGGGTGAGAGAGACCCAGTACTTC. Residues: CASSSEAGVRETQYF.

This clone was seen more than once but under ten times. DNA of the CDR3: TGTGCCAGCAGCCGCTACGGTGGCGGGAGGGGGGGAAATGAGCAGTTCTTC. Its translation: CASSRYGGGRGGNEQFF. This chain joins TRBV3-1 (or the pseudogene TRBV3-2) and TRBJ2-1, with 9 bases matching TRBD2. This CDR3 contains 17 residues. The germline V gene encodes CDR1 LGHDT and CDR2 YNNKEL (reference sequence). J was trimmed by 7 bases and V by 4 bases; bases with no gene match: 14.

V and J are TRBV24-1 and TRBJ2-7; the D is unclear. V lost 5 bases and J 5 bases, leaving 6 bases between the germline ends. The germline gives CDR1 KGHDR, CDR2 SFDVKD. CDR3 length equals 11 residues. This chain's CDR3 is CATSAGNEQYF. Here the CDR3 DNA reads TGTGCCACCAGTGCAGGCAACGAGCAGTACTTC.

The chain couples TRBV11-2 to TRBJ2-3, with 11 nucleotides matching TRBD2. CDR3 length: 17 residues. Germline trimming cut 1 base from V and 8 bases from J; bases unmatched to any gene: 11. The germline V gene encodes CDR1 SGHAT and CDR2 FQNNGV. CDR3 sequence reads: CASSLVSSLAGGSTQYF. The CDR3 coding sequence is TGTGCCAGCAGCTTAGTCTCTTCCCTAGCGGGAGGAAGTACGCAGTATTTT.

V and J are TRBV2 and TRBJ1-1; tentative D call: TRBD1 (6 bases). V was cut by 6 bases and J by 10 bases, with 18 bases left in between. This CDR3 has 13 residues. Germline V CDR1 and CDR2: SNHLY, FYNNEI. CDR3 sequence reads: CASREQGNRGAFF. The CDR3 DNA reads as TGTGCCAGCAGGGAACAGGGCAACCGTGGAGCTTTCTTT.

The genes are TRBV7-2 and TRBJ2-5; 7 nucleotides agree with TRBD2. The junction had 2 bases not matched to a gene; V was cut back by 1 base and J by 6 bases. The CDR3 totals 13 residues. Germline CDR1 is SGHTA and CDR2 is FQGNSA. In DNA form, the CDR3 reads TGTGCCAGCAGCTTAGGGCGGGAGCAGACCCAGTACTTC. Its protein is CASSLGREQTQYF.

This rearrangement joins TRBV7-2 to TRBJ1-6; 7 bases map to TRBD1. J gave up 8 bases and V 6 bases, and 10 bases lay outside the gene matches. CDR3 length: 15 amino acids. Germline CDR1 is SGHTA and CDR2 is FQGNSA. The CDR3 region is CASRRDSPSDSPLHF. For the CDR3, the DNA is TGTGCCAGCAGGAGGGACAGCCCAAGCGATTCACCCCTCCACTTT.

V gene TRBV7-8 combines with J gene TRBJ1-2; 8 bases align to TRBD1. J was trimmed by 3 bases and V by 0 bases; bases with no gene match: 9. The CDR3 is 17 amino acids. Germline V CDR1 and CDR2: SGHVS, FQNEAQ. CDR3 sequence: CASSLASDREPYYGYTF. CDR3 in DNA: TGTGCCAGCAGCTTAGCCTCGGACAGGGAACCTTACTATGGCTACACCTTC.

The J gene is TRBJ2-7, the V gene TRBV4-3; 11 bases match TRBD2. V shed 0 bases, J shed 7 bases, and the junction held 8 bases outside the gene matches. This CDR3 comprises 16 residues. Germline CDR1 LGHNA, CDR2 YSLEER. In DNA form, the CDR3 reads TGCGCCAGCAGCCAAGATCCATGGCTAGCGGGGGGTGAGCAGTACTTC. Translation: CASSQDPWLAGGEQYF.

The chain is built from TRBV30 and TRBJ1-2; 8 positions agree with TRBD1. V shed 5 bases, J shed 5 bases, and the junction held 1 base outside the gene matches. The germline V gene encodes CDR1 GTSNPN and CDR2 SVGIG (reference sequence). The CDR3 is 11 amino acids. In DNA, the CDR3 is TGTGCCTGGGGGACAGGATATGGCTACACCTTC. Translating it yields CAWGTGYGYTF.

The chain has TRBV28 and TRBJ2-2, with 7 bases aligning to TRBD2. The CDR3 length is 15 residues. V lost 5 bases and J lost 4; bases outside the gene matches: 7. CDR1 MDHEN and CDR2 SYDVKM come from the germline V gene. CDR3 protein: CASSPSAGFTGELFF. CDR3 DNA: TGTGCCAGCAGTCCTTCAGCGGGGTTCACCGGGGAGCTGTTTTTT.

In regard to this clone: The identical CDR3 is also encoded by other nucleotide sequences in the sample. This chain joins TRBV6-5 and TRBJ1-5; possibly TRBD1 for D (5 bases). The CDR3 has 14 amino acids. V was shortened by 7 bases and J by 4 bases, with 14 bases between the two germline ends. From germline, CDR1 is MNHEY and CDR2 SVGAGI. In nucleotides, the CDR3 is TGTGCCAGCACCGGACCGGGGGGAAATCAGCCCCAGCATTTT. This gives the protein CASTGPGGNQPQHF.

This clone was seen ten or more times. The chain couples TRBV4-2 to TRBJ1-1; no definite D call. Germline V gene sequence: CDR1 LGHNA, CDR2 YNFKEQ. V lost 2 bases and J lost 6, with 4 bases in between. The CDR3 covers 11 residues. CDR3 loop: CASSQISEAFF. The DNA of the CDR3 is TGTGCCAGCAGCCAAATATCTGAAGCTTTCTTT.

This clone showed up just a few times. The genes are TRBV28 and TRBJ1-1, with D possibly matching TRBD1 (6 bases). CDR3 size: 14 residues. V lost 6 bases and J lost 1, with 12 bases in between. Per germline, CDR1 MDHEN and CDR2 SYDVKM. This CDR3 is CASRSGVPNTEAFF. For the CDR3, the DNA is TGTGCCAGCAGATCAGGGGTCCCGAACACTGAAGCTTTCTTT.

V and J are TRBV5-4 and TRBJ2-6; 13 nucleotides agree with TRBD2. Per germline, CDR1 SGHNT and CDR2 YYREEE (reference sequence). The CDR3 length is 16 residues. The V and J ends lost 7 bases and 2 bases, in that order; junction bases with no gene match: 3. CDR3 in DNA: TGTGCCAGCTACGGACTAGCGGGAGCTGGGGCCAACGTCCTGACTTTC. Translated: CASYGLAGAGANVLTF.

This sequence joins TRBV21-1 and TRBJ2-1; TRBD2, as called in the table, went unchecked against the DNA. TRBV21-1 is a pseudogene locus. This CDR3 has 14 residues. CDR3 bases: TGTGCCGGGTACGGAGCGAGCTCCTACAATGAGCAGTTCTTC. This codes for CAGYGASSYNEQFF.

The DNA for the CDR3 is TGTGCCAGCACCACCCTCCGGGACACCTACGAGCAGTACTTC. Its protein is CASTTLRDTYEQYF. The rearrangement links TRBV28 to TRBJ2-7; tentative D call: TRBD1 (6 bases). Trimming left V 7 bases short and J 2 bases short, with 15 bases between. The CDR3 consists of 14 residues. The germline V gene has CDR1 MDHEN and CDR2 SYDVKM. The full variable domain, its missing parts supplied by reference TRBV28 and TRBJ2-7, is DVKVTQSSRYLVKRTGEKVFLECVQDMDHENMFWYRQDPGLGLRLIYFSYDVKMKEKGDIPEGYSVSREKKERFSLILESASTNQTSMYLCASTTLRDTYEQYFGPGTRLTVT.

This rearrangement joins TRBV2 to TRBJ2-7; no clear D gene. The length of the CDR3 is 14 residues. Germline CDR1 SNHLY, CDR2 FYNNEI. V shed 5 bases and J shed 5 bases, with 16 bases lying between them. CDR3: CASSTRLLYDEQYF. The CDR3 nucleotides are TGTGCCAGCAGTACGAGATTACTCTACGACGAGCAGTACTTC.

The chain joins TRBV13 to TRBJ2-1; TRBD2 might be the D (6 bases). The CDR3 spans 15 residues. Germline V gives CDR1 PRHDT, CDR2 FYEKMQ (reference sequence). V gave up 3 bases and J gave up 0 bases, with 9 bases separating them. The CDR3 sequence is CASSLRGHSYNEQFF. The CDR3 DNA follows: TGTGCCAGCAGCTTGCGGGGTCACTCCTACAATGAGCAGTTCTTC.

The chain couples TRBV19 to TRBJ1-4; D is unresolved. The CDR3 spans 16 residues. Germline loops: CDR1 LNHDA, CDR2 SQIVND (reference sequence). V lost 7 bases and J lost 4, with 19 bases in between. The CDR3 region is CASTRRVGGYNEKLFF. CDR3 DNA: TGTGCCAGTACGAGAAGGGTGGGAGGGTATAATGAAAAACTGTTTTTT.

The rearrangement uses TRBV2 and TRBJ1-6; TRBD1 might be the D (6 bases). Trimming pared 7 bases from V and 0 bases from J, leaving 13 bases between. Germline CDR1 is SNHLY and CDR2 is FYNNEI. The CDR3 runs 16 residues. In DNA, the CDR3 is TGTGCCAGCACTGGACAGTTAAGCTCCTATAATTCACCCCTCCACTTT. Encoded protein: CASTGQLSSYNSPLHF.

The genes are TRBV27 and TRBJ2-5, with a weak D call TRBD2 (7 bases). Germline CDR1 and CDR2: MNHEY and SMNVEV (reference sequence). Trimming took off 3 bases at V and 5 bases at J, with 10 bases between the two ends. The CDR3 extends over 13 amino acids. This CDR3 reads CASSFRGGETQYF. The CDR3, as DNA: TGTGCCAGCAGTTTCAGGGGAGGGGAGACCCAGTACTTC.

V gene TRBV3-1 (or the pseudogene TRBV3-2) combines with J gene TRBJ1-5; 7 nucleotides align to TRBD1. The CDR3 is made up of 14 amino acids. With 5 bases clipped from V and 2 bases from J, the junction kept 3 bases outside the gene matches. Per the germline V gene, CDR1 is LGHDT and CDR2 is YNNKEL (reference sequence). In DNA form, the CDR3 reads TGTGCCAGCAGCTCAACAGGGGGCAATCAGCCCCAGCATTTT. Encoded protein: CASSSTGGNQPQHF.